Here is one TCR beta chain with its context. Symptom resolution, clearance, or two negative PCRs marked donors in Cohort 3 as recovered. The data stem from a study of blood T cell repertoires in COVID-19. The data were produced by immunoSEQ multiplex PCR, yet TCRdb's version contains in-frame clones alone and is incomplete. Of some 130,000 clones listed, 75% to 90% are singletons. This CDR3 comprises 15 residues. The V and J ends lost 4 bases and 2 bases, in that order; junction bases with no gene match: 5. Germline V lookup: CDR1 MGHRA, CDR2 YSYEKL. This sequence originates from a man in his fifties or sixties who had recovered from COVID-19. The chain carries TRBV4-1 and TRBJ2-5, with TRBD2 identical over 9 bases. Input material: PBMCs or T cells enriched from blood (not recorded which). This chain's CDR3 is CASSRASGVQETQYF. In DNA, the CDR3 is TGCGCCAGCAGCCGGGCTAGCGGGGTGCAAGAGACCCAGTACTTC.